The 9 T cell receptor beta chains below were found in one sample sequenced in a study of CXCR3-negative and CXCR3-positive naive CD8 T cells (dated by TCRdb to the late 2010s). TCRdb names NextSeq 550 as the instrument used. The Human TCR Profiling Kit (MiLaboratory) was used to make UMI-labeled 5' RACE TRB cDNA libraries. TCRdb reprocessed the reads and provides one entry for every CDR3 protein sequence; no DNA is given. This sample's clone table shows fewer than 55,000 distinct CDR3 sequences. Over 1.2% of the sample is held by the ten biggest clonotypes. Sequencing used naive CXCR3- CD8+ T cells from blood. Taken with the paper, the label for cell subset or site translates to: CD45RO-CCR7+CD27+CD95- naive CD8+ T cells lacking CXCR3 (TNR3-). The receptors were sampled from a human donor in good health. Some clones in this sample may be carry-over from other donors' samples.

The chain joins TRBV29-1 to TRBJ2-3; the TCRdb D gene call, TRBD1, has no DNA to confirm it. CDR1 is SQVTM and CDR2 is ANQGSEA in the germline V gene. The CDR3 contains 15 residues. CDR3: CSVEGGIRASDTQYF.

V and J are TRBV20-1 and TRBJ2-1; TCRdb returns TRBD2, unconfirmable since there is no DNA. CDR1 and CDR2 (germline): DFQATT, SNEGSKA (reference sequence). The CDR3 has 15 residues. The CDR3 sequence: CSAHNSGGENNEQFF.

This sequence joins TRBV9 and TRBJ2-2. The CDR3 spans 12 residues. Germline CDR1 is SGDLS and CDR2 is YYNGEE. CDR3 in amino acids: CASSVSSGELFF.

The chain carries TRBV6-5 and TRBJ2-7; TCRdb's assignment of TRBD1 cannot be checked, as there is no DNA. The CDR3 runs 17 residues. Per germline, CDR1 MNHEY and CDR2 SVGAGI. This chain's CDR3 is CASSYGFGTLGRYEQYF.

The rearrangement links TRBV5-1 to TRBJ2-1. In germline, CDR1 is SGHRS, CDR2 YFSETQ. This CDR3 region has 15 residues. The chain's CDR3 is CASSLVNGLNNEQFF.

The V call is TRBV11-3, the J call TRBJ2-2; TCRdb's assignment of TRBD2 cannot be checked, as there is no DNA. The CDR3 consists of 13 residues. Germline V gene sequence: CDR1 SGHNT, CDR2 YENEEA. The CDR3 loop is CASGTSNTGELFF.

The rearrangement uses TRBV29-1 and TRBJ2-1; the TCRdb call, TRBD2, lacks DNA for checking. Germline CDR1 is SQVTM and CDR2 is ANQGSEA. This CDR3 contains 13 residues. The CDR3 reads CSVGTSGGNEQFF.

The chain couples TRBV28 to TRBJ1-1. Germline V lookup: CDR1 MDHEN, CDR2 SYDVKM. This CDR3 contains 14 residues. The CDR3 here is CASSFLGKAREAFF. Full variable domain (remainder filled in from reference TRBV28 and TRBJ1-1): DVKVTQSSRYLVKRTGEKVFLECVQDMDHENMFWYRQDPGLGLRLIYFSYDVKMKEKGDIPEGYSVSREKKERFSLILESASTNQTSMYLCASSFLGKAREAFFGQGTRLTVV.

The rearrangement links TRBV6-2 or TRBV6-3 to TRBJ1-1; TCRdb calls TRBD1, which cannot be checked without DNA. Per the germline V gene, CDR1 is MNHEY and CDR2 is SVGEGT. This CDR3 region has 15 residues. This CDR3 is CASSYLAGANTEAFF.